Listed below are T cell receptor beta chains from one sample, sequenced in a study of blood T cell repertoires in COVID-19. Here immunoSEQ multiplex PCR was the method, and the copy in TCRdb shows in-frame clones only, minus some. This table holds roughly 260,000 clones, approximately 86% found once. The sample comprised peripheral blood. These receptors all stem from a woman older than 75 with active or convalescent COVID-19. Both conserved end residues are part of each CDR3. D genes are given only for firm matches. A clone size is listed for some rows: how often the clone was seen (once, few, many), or a class if it is expanded.

J: TRBJ1-1; V: TRBV3-1/TRBV3-2; size: few; D: TRBD1; DNA: TGTGCCAGCAGAGCAGGGGGCAGGAACACTGAAGCTTTCTTT; CDR3: CASRAGGRNTEAFF
J: TRBJ1-2; V: TRBV28; size: -; D: -; DNA: TGTGCCAGCAGTTTACGGGTGTCTGGCTACACCTTC; CDR3: CASSLRVSGYTF
J: TRBJ1-1; V: TRBV18; size: -; D: TRBD1; DNA: TGTGCCAGCTCACCACGGCAGGGGGTGAGCGCTGAAGCTTTCTTT; CDR3: CASSPRQGVSAEAFF
J: TRBJ2-7; V: TRBV20-1; size: -; D: -; DNA: TGCAGTGCTAACCAGGGGTACGAGCAGTACTTC; CDR3: CSANQGYEQYF
J: TRBJ1-1; V: TRBV11-2; size: -; D: TRBD1; DNA: TGTGCCAGCAGCCGGGAGGGGGCCCATAACACTGAAGCTTTCTTT; CDR3: CASSREGAHNTEAFF
J: TRBJ2-3; V: TRBV29-1; size: once; D: TRBD1; DNA: TGCAGCGTTGAGCCGGGACAGAAAACAGATACGCAGTATTTT; CDR3: CSVEPGQKTDTQYF
J: TRBJ2-7; V: TRBV29-1; size: -; D: TRBD2; DNA: TGCAGCGCCACGGGGGGCTCCTACGAGCAGTACTTC; CDR3: CSATGGSYEQYF
J: TRBJ2-7; V: TRBV4-2; size: -; D: -; DNA: TGTGCCAGCAGCCAGATCGCCCGGGACGAGCAGTACTTC; CDR3: CASSQIARDEQYF
J: TRBJ1-5; V: TRBV27; size: -; D: TRBD1; DNA: TGTGCCAGCAGTCTTGGACAGGGGGCGAATCAGCCCCAGCATTTT; CDR3: CASSLGQGANQPQHF
J: TRBJ1-6; V: TRBV12-3/TRBV12-4; size: -; D: -; DNA: TGTGCCAGCAGCCCCCTAAGGGGGAGTCCCCTCCACTTT; CDR3: CASSPLRGSPLHF
J: TRBJ2-7; V: TRBV18; size: -; D: -; DNA: TGTGCCAGCTCACCTGGACTGTTTACCGACTACGAGCAGTACTTC; CDR3: CASSPGLFTDYEQYF
J: TRBJ2-3; V: TRBV5-1; size: -; D: TRBD1; DNA: TGCGCCAGCAGCCGGGGACAGCCGGGCACAGATACGCAGTATTTT; CDR3: CASSRGQPGTDTQYF
J: TRBJ2-5; V: TRBV6-6; size: -; D: -; DNA: TGTGCCAGCAGTTACGTGGCAGAAGAGACCCAGTACTTC; CDR3: CASSYVAEETQYF
J: TRBJ2-4; V: TRBV12-3/TRBV12-4; size: many; D: TRBD2; DNA: TGTGCCAGCAGTCGTAGCGGGATGGGTCATTACTTC; CDR3: CASSRSGMGHYF
J: TRBJ1-6; V: TRBV7-2; size: -; D: TRBD1; DNA: TGTGCCAGCAGCTTACGGGACAGGGGGAGCTCCTATAATTCACCCCTCCACTTT; CDR3: CASSLRDRGSSYNSPLHF
J: TRBJ1-2; V: TRBV2; size: -; D: TRBD1; DNA: TGTGCCAGCAGAGAAGGGACAGGGCCTAACTATGGCTACACCTTC; CDR3: CASREGTGPNYGYTF
J: TRBJ2-3; V: TRBV5-1; size: -; D: -; DNA: TGCGCCAGCAGCGCCTTTGGGACCAGACAGGCTAGCACAGATACGCAGTATTTT; CDR3: CASSAFGTRQASTDTQYF
J: TRBJ2-2; V: TRBV6-5; size: -; D: TRBD1; DNA: TGTGCCAGCAGTTCACCGGGACAGGGGATCACCGGGGAGCTGTTTTTT; CDR3: CASSSPGQGITGELFF
J: TRBJ1-6; V: TRBV3-1/TRBV3-2; size: -; D: -; DNA: TGTGCCAGCAGCCAAAGGGAGACAGGCGCCAGGGGCACCCTCCACTTT; CDR3: CASSQRETGARGTLHF
J: TRBJ1-1; V: TRBV5-1; size: -; D: -; DNA: TGCGCCAGCAGCTTAAGAGACAGGCCGTCGAACACTGAAGCTTTCTTT; CDR3: CASSLRDRPSNTEAFF
J: TRBJ1-2; V: TRBV4-1; size: -; D: -; DNA: TGCGCCAGCAGCCATGACCCGGGTGCTAACTATGGCTACACCTTC; CDR3: CASSHDPGANYGYTF
J: TRBJ2-2; V: TRBV29-1; size: -; D: -; DNA: TGCAGCGTTGTTGGTGGCAGGGAGAACACCGGGGAGCTGTTTTTT; CDR3: CSVVGGRENTGELFF
J: TRBJ1-4; V: TRBV28; size: -; D: TRBD1; DNA: TGTGCCAGCAGCCAGGGGGGACCGAATGAAAAACTGTTTTTT; CDR3: CASSQGGPNEKLFF
J: TRBJ1-1; V: TRBV7-2; size: -; D: -; DNA: TGTGCCAGCAGCCCCCTGACAGTTGAAGCTTTCTTT; CDR3: CASSPLTVEAFF
J: TRBJ2-2; V: TRBV5-1; size: -; D: -; DNA: TGCGCCAGCAGCTTGTCTAGGACTGAGAACACCGGGGAGCTGTTTTTT; CDR3: CASSLSRTENTGELFF
J: TRBJ1-2; V: TRBV18; size: -; D: -; DNA: TGTGCCAGCTCACCCGGACAGTACTCCTATGGCTACACCTTC; CDR3: CASSPGQYSYGYTF
J: TRBJ1-2; V: TRBV28; size: -; D: -; DNA: TGTCTAATCCGGGACACTTACTATGGCTACACCTTC; CDR3: CLIRDTYYGYTF
J: TRBJ2-3; V: TRBV18; size: -; D: -; DNA: TGTGCCAGCTCACCACCCTCAGGGAGCACAGATACGCAGTATTTT; CDR3: CASSPPSGSTDTQYF
J: TRBJ1-1; V: TRBV28; size: -; D: TRBD1; DNA: TGTGCCAGCAGCGACAGGGGAGCCTTTGAAGCTTTCTTT; CDR3: CASSDRGAFEAFF
J: TRBJ1-5; V: TRBV5-1; size: -; D: -; DNA: TGCGCCAGCAGCCCTATAGGGAGGGGCGAACAGCCCCAGCATTTT; CDR3: CASSPIGRGEQPQHF
J: TRBJ2-1; V: TRBV6-1; size: few; D: TRBD2; DNA: TGTGCCAGCAGTGAAAATGTACTAGCGGGGGGGTGGAATGAGCAGTTCTTC; CDR3: CASSENVLAGGWNEQFF
J: TRBJ2-7; V: TRBV29-1; size: -; D: -; DNA: TGCAGCGGGGGCGAGGCAAGCTACGAGCAGTACTTC; CDR3: CSGGEASYEQYF
J: TRBJ1-3; V: TRBV19; size: -; D: -; DNA: TGTGCCAGTACTCAGGGTGTCTCTGGAAACACCATATATTTT; CDR3: CASTQGVSGNTIYF
J: TRBJ2-5; V: TRBV28; size: -; D: -; DNA: TGTGCCAGCAGTCCCCCCGGAGCGGGTCAAGAGACCCAGTACTTC; CDR3: CASSPPGAGQETQYF
J: TRBJ1-1; V: TRBV6-5; size: -; D: -; DNA: TGTGCCAGCAGTTACGGAAAAATGGACGGACTAGGTGAAGCTTTCTTT; CDR3: CASSYGKMDGLGEAFF
J: TRBJ2-7; V: TRBV28; size: -; D: TRBD1; DNA: TGTGCCAGCAGTTCGACAGGGCGAGGGGCTTCCTACGAGCAGTACTTC; CDR3: CASSSTGRGASYEQYF
J: TRBJ1-2; V: TRBV19; size: -; D: TRBD1; DNA: TGTGCCAGTAGTATGGACAGGGGGCTCGGCTATGGCTACACCTTC; CDR3: CASSMDRGLGYGYTF
J: TRBJ2-7; V: TRBV28; size: -; D: -; DNA: TGTGCCAGCAGTTTTCCCGCCAGGGTGAACGAGCAGTACTTC; CDR3: CASSFPARVNEQYF
J: TRBJ2-5; V: TRBV15; size: -; D: -; DNA: TGTGCCACCAGCAGCCCTGGGGGCCGAGAGACCCAGTACTTC; CDR3: CATSSPGGRETQYF
J: TRBJ1-5; V: TRBV6-5; size: -; D: TRBD1; DNA: TGTGCCAGCAGCCAGAACCGGGACAGTCATCAGCATTTT; CDR3: CASSQNRDSHQHF
J: TRBJ2-7; V: TRBV5-1; size: -; D: TRBD1; DNA: TGCGCCAGCAGCCAGGACAGGCGCGGATACCGTTCCTACGAGCAGTACTTC; CDR3: CASSQDRRGYRSYEQYF
J: TRBJ2-7; V: TRBV28; size: few; D: TRBD2; DNA: TGTGCCAGCAGTGGGGGGGTAGAGCGATACGAGCAGTACTTC; CDR3: CASSGGVERYEQYF
J: TRBJ2-6; V: TRBV6-5; size: -; D: -; DNA: TGTGCCAGCAGAGGGCAGGGGATAGGGGCCAACGTCCTGACTTTC; CDR3: CASRGQGIGANVLTF
J: TRBJ2-5; V: TRBV5-1; size: -; D: -; DNA: TGCGCCAGCAGCTTATTCACAGCCTCCATTGGGGAGACCCAGTACTTC; CDR3: CASSLFTASIGETQYF
J: TRBJ2-7; V: TRBV28; size: medium-sized; D: -; DNA: TGTGCCAGCAGTCAGCGCGGTACCTACGAGCAGTACTTC; CDR3: CASSQRGTYEQYF
J: TRBJ1-2; V: TRBV28; size: -; D: -; DNA: TGTGCCAGCAGCACCCGAGGGCTCGAAGGAGGCTACACCTTC; CDR3: CASSTRGLEGGYTF
J: TRBJ2-1; V: TRBV9; size: -; D: TRBD2; DNA: TGTGCCAGCAGCGTAGTAGGTGGACTAGCGGGGGGCTACAATGAGCAGTTCTTC; CDR3: CASSVVGGLAGGYNEQFF
J: TRBJ2-1; V: TRBV2; size: -; D: TRBD1; DNA: TGTGCCAGCAGAGGTACAGGGGGCTCCTACAATGAGCAGTTCTTC; CDR3: CASRGTGGSYNEQFF
J: TRBJ1-2; V: TRBV19; size: -; D: -; DNA: TGTGCCAGTAGTATCGACAAAAACTATGGCTACACCTTC; CDR3: CASSIDKNYGYTF
J: TRBJ2-7; V: TRBV20-1; size: -; D: -; DNA: TGCAGTGCTAGTCCCATTCTCACCCGAGGCCAAAGGGGCTACGAGCAGTACTTC; CDR3: CSASPILTRGQRGYEQYF
J: TRBJ1-2; V: TRBV6-5; size: -; D: -; DNA: TGTGCCAGCACCTACCCAGGCCTTAACTATGGCTACACCTTC; CDR3: CASTYPGLNYGYTF
J: TRBJ1-1; V: TRBV12-3/TRBV12-4; size: few; D: -; DNA: TGTGCCAGCAGTTTTATGAACACTGAAGCTTTCTTT; CDR3: CASSFMNTEAFF
J: TRBJ2-5; V: TRBV29-1; size: -; D: -; DNA: TGCAGCGTCCAACAAGAGACCCAGTACTTC; CDR3: CSVQQETQYF